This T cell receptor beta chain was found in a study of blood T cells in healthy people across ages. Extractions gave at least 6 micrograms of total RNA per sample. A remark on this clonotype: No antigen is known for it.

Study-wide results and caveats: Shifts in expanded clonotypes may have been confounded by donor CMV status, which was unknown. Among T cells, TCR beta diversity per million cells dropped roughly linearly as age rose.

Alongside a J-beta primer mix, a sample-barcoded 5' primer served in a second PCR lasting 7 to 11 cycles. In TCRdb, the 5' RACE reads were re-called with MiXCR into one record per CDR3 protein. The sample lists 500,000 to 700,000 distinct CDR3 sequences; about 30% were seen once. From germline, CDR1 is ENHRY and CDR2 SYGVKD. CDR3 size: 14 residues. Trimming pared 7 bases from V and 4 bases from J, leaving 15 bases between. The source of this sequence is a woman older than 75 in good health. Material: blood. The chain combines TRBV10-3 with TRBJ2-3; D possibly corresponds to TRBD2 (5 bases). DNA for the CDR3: TGTGCCATCACATCAGACTTGGAGGCAGATACGCAGTATTTT. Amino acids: CAITSDLEADTQYF.